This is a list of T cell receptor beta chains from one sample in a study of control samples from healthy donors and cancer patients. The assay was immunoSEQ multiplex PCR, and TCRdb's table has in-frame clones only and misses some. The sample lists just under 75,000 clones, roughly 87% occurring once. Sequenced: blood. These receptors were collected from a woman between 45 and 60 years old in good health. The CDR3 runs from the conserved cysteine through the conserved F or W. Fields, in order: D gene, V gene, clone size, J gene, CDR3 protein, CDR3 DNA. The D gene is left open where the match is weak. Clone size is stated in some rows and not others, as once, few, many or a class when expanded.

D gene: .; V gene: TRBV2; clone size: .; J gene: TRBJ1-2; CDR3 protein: CASSDEKYGYTF; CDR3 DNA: TGTGCCAGCAGTGACGAGAAGTATGGCTACACCTTC
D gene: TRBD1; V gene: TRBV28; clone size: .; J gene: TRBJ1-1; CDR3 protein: CASFPGDRGTEAFF; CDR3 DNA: TGTGCCAGCTTTCCTGGGGACAGGGGGACTGAAGCTTTCTTT
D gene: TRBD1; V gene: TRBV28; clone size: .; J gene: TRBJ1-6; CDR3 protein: CASSFLGQGASPLHF; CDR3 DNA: TGTGCCAGCAGTTTCCTCGGACAGGGGGCTTCACCCCTCCACTTT
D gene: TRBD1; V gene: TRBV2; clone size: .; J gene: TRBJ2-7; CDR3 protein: CATDTGGPTISYEQYF; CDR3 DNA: TGTGCCACAGATACAGGGGGCCCGACGATCTCCTACGAGCAGTACTTC
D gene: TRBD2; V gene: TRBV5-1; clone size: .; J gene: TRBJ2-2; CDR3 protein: CASSLFASGRAGTGELFF; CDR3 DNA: TGCGCCAGCAGCTTGTTCGCTAGCGGGAGAGCGGGGACCGGGGAGCTGTTTTTT
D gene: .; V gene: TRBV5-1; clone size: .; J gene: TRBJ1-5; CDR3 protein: CASSWAGEPNQPQHF; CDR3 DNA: TGCGCCAGCAGTTGGGCGGGGGAACCCAATCAGCCCCAGCATTTT
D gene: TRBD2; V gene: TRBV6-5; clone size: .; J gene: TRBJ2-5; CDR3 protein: CASSSGTSKETQYF; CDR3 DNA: TGTGCCAGCAGTTCCGGGACTAGTAAAGAGACCCAGTACTTC
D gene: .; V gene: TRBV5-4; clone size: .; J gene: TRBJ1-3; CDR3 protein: CASSGGRSSGNTIYF; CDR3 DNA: TGTGCCAGCAGCGGGGGACGGAGCTCTGGAAACACCATATATTTT
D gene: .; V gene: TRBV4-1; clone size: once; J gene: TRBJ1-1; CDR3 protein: CASTQPPSNTEAFF; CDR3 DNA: TGCGCCAGCACCCAACCCCCGTCGAACACTGAAGCTTTCTTT
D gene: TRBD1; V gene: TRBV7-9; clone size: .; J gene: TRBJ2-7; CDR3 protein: CASSPDRVVEQYF; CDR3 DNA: TGTGCCAGCAGCCCTGACAGGGTAGTAGAGCAGTACTTC
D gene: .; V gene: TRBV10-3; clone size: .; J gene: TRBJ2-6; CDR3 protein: CATGGSGANVLTF; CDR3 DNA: TGTGCCACTGGAGGATCTGGGGCCAACGTCCTGACTTTC
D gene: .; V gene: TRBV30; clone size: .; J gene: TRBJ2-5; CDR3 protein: CAWSQTGLGETQYF; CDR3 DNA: TGTGCCTGGAGTCAGACAGGCCTGGGGGAGACCCAGTACTTC
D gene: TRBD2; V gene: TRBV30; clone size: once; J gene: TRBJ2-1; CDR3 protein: CAWSSSGFNEQFF; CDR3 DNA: TGTGCCTGGAGCTCTAGCGGGTTCAATGAGCAGTTCTTC
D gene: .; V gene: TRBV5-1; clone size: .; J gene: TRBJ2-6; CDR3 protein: CASSATAFSGANVLTF; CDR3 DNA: TGCGCCAGCAGCGCGACAGCCTTCTCTGGGGCCAACGTCCTGACTTTC
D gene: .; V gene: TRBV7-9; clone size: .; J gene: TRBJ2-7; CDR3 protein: CASRDGFYEQYF; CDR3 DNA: TGTGCCAGCCGTGATGGATTCTACGAGCAGTACTTC
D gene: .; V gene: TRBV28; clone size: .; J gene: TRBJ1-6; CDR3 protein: CASRTSGETGYNSPLHF; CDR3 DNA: TGTGCCAGCAGAACTTCCGGAGAGACAGGATATAATTCACCCCTCCACTTT
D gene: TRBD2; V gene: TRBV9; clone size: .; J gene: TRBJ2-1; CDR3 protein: CASSPRSGRAYNEQFF; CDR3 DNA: TGTGCCAGCAGCCCGCGGAGCGGGAGGGCGTACAATGAGCAGTTCTTC
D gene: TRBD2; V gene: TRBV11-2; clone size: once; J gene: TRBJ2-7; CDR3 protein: CASSLVPGGHPYEQYF; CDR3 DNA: TGTGCCAGCAGCTTAGTCCCGGGAGGCCATCCCTACGAGCAGTACTTC
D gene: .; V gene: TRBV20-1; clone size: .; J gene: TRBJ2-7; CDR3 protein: CSASPGVKAYEQYF; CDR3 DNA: TGCAGTGCTAGTCCAGGGGTAAAGGCCTACGAGCAGTACTTC
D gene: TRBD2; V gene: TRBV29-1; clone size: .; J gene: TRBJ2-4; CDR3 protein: CSVILAGGQNIQYF; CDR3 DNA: TGCAGCGTCATACTAGCGGGAGGGCAAAACATTCAGTACTTC
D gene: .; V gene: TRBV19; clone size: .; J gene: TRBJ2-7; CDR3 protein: CASRGSPNYEQYF; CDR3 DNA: TGTGCCAGTAGGGGGAGCCCGAACTACGAGCAGTACTTC
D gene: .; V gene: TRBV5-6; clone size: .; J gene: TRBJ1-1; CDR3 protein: CASSFGDTEAFF; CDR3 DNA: TGTGCCAGCAGCTTTGGGGACACTGAAGCTTTCTTT
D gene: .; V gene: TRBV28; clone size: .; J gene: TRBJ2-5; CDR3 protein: CASSQQQGWETQYF; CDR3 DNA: TGTGCCAGCAGTCAGCAGCAGGGGTGGGAGACCCAGTACTTC